This T cell receptor (beta chain) was observed in a study of blood T cell repertoires in COVID-19. V dropped 5 bases and J dropped 5; count of bases not matched to a gene: 6. There are 14 residues in the CDR3. Germline V gene data show CDR1 as LNHDA and CDR2 as SQIVND (reference sequence). In the source study's methods: Amplification of reference gene primers was used by the study to estimate nucleated cell counts. Sequenced by immunoSEQ multiplex PCR; TCRdb stores in-frame clones only, minus some. That table supplies the V and J calls and clone size; D and trimming were determined from the DNA. This table has 120,000 or so clones, more than 75% appearing once.

The TCR sequence derives from a human donor in a cohort sampled during active COVID-19. The sample taken for sequencing was peripheral blood. The V call is TRBV19, the J call TRBJ2-5, with 9 bases matching TRBD2. The CDR3 loop is CASSSTSGRETQYF. In DNA form, the CDR3 reads TGTGCCAGTAGTTCGACTAGCGGTCGGGAGACCCAGTACTTC.